Each of the 21 T cell receptor beta chains below was sequenced from the same sample in a study of CD8 T cells in Susac syndrome. Reverse transcription of roughly 0.45 to 1 ug RNA used random hexamers. TCRdb fed the immunoSEQ multiplex PCR reads into MiXCR, producing one record per CDR3 protein. The sample consists of roughly 200,000 distinct CDR3 sequences, about 94% of them appearing once. The sequenced sample consisted of CD4+ T cells from PBMCs. Receptor source: a human donor in good health.

This chain uses TRBV29-1 with TRBJ2-1; tentatively, D is TRBD2 (5 bases). Deletions cut 7 bases from V and 2 bases from J, with 18 bases between. Looked up from germline, CDR1 is SQVTM and CDR2 is ANQGSEA. CDR3 length: 15 residues. CDR3 residues: CSGEFKDWAYNEQFF. The DNA of the CDR3 is TGCAGCGGTGAGTTCAAGGACTGGGCCTACAATGAGCAGTTCTTC.

This clonotype showed up just a few times. V usage is TRBV20-1 and J usage is TRBJ2-7; D is unresolved. CDR3 size: 12 residues. V lost 4 bases and J lost 2, with 9 bases in between. Germline V gives CDR1 DFQATT, CDR2 SNEGSKA (reference sequence). CDR3 sequence: CSANTRPYEQYF. In DNA form, the CDR3 reads TGCAGTGCTAACACTCGGCCCTACGAGCAGTACTTC.

The V call is TRBV3-1, the J call TRBJ2-6; D tentatively reads TRBD1 or TRBD2 (5 bases each). The germline V gene encodes CDR1 LGHDT and CDR2 YNNKEL (reference sequence). The CDR3 contains 16 residues. Trimming stripped 3 bases from V and 6 bases from J, with 15 bases between. The CDR3 loop reads CASSHGPLGVANVLTF. DNA for the CDR3: TGTGCCAGCAGCCACGGACCACTGGGGGTGGCCAACGTCCTGACTTTC.

The chain combines TRBV5-4 with TRBJ2-2; the D is unclear. Per the germline V gene, CDR1 is SGHNT and CDR2 is YYREEE (reference sequence). This CDR3 has 15 residues. V shed 5 bases and J shed 0 bases, with 11 bases lying between them. CDR3 coding DNA: TGTGCCAGCAGGGAAGACATCGCGAACACCGGGGAGCTGTTTTTT. Encoded protein: CASREDIANTGELFF.

CDR3 residues: CSGGRNTEAFF. The DNA of the CDR3 is TGCAGCGGGGGACGGAACACTGAAGCTTTCTTT. The rearrangement joins TRBV29-1 to TRBJ1-1; TRBD1 is a possible D gene (5 bases). Germline CDR1 is SQVTM and CDR2 is ANQGSEA. The CDR3 sequence is 11 residues long. The germline V and J ends were trimmed by 7 bases and 1 base, with 7 bases remaining between them.

This clonotype was recorded once. The J gene is TRBJ2-7, the V gene TRBV10-3; D remains ambiguous. CDR1 and CDR2 (germline): ENHRY, SYGVKD. Trimming stripped 0 bases from V and 7 bases from J, with 7 bases between. There are 12 residues in the CDR3. CDR3 DNA: TGTGCCATCAGTGAGTCGAGTGGGGAGCAGTACTTC. This codes for CAISESSGEQYF.

The V call is TRBV29-1, the J call TRBJ2-1, with D tentatively TRBD2 (6 bases). Germline assignment: CDR1 SQVTM and CDR2 ANQGSEA. This CDR3 region has 14 residues. V was pared by 5 bases and J by 4 bases, with 15 bases between. The CDR3 sequence is CSVLGGVDYNEQFF. The CDR3 DNA sequence: TGCAGCGTTCTCGGGGGTGTTGATTACAATGAGCAGTTCTTC.

CDR3 sequence: CSARLAERYNEQFF. The CDR3 DNA is TGCAGTGCCAGACTAGCGGAACGTTACAATGAGCAGTTCTTC. The chain employs TRBV20-1 and TRBJ2-1; TRBD2 matches at 9 bases. CDR3 length equals 14 residues. Germline CDR1 and CDR2: DFQATT and SNEGSKA (reference sequence). Germline trimming cut 6 bases from V and 4 bases from J; bases unmatched to any gene: 7.

The chain joins TRBV9 to TRBJ2-2; D gene uncertain. Germline V gives CDR1 SGDLS, CDR2 YYNGEE. Between the trimmed V and J ends, which lost 0 bases and 7 bases, there was a span of 7 bases. The CDR3 has 13 amino acids. CDR3 loop: CASSVVLDGELFF. The CDR3 DNA follows: TGTGCCAGCAGCGTAGTTCTGGACGGGGAGCTGTTTTTT.

The chain employs TRBV11-3 and TRBJ2-1; no reliable D call. Trimming removed 5 bases at V and 1 base at J, with 12 bases between. Looked up from germline, CDR1 is SGHNT and CDR2 is YENEEA. CDR3 length equals 15 residues. CDR3: CASSGVGQSYNEQFF. For the CDR3, the DNA is TGTGCCAGCAGCGGGGTGGGCCAATCCTACAATGAGCAGTTCTTC. The full variable domain, its missing parts supplied by reference TRBV11-3 and TRBJ2-1, is EAGVVQSPRYKIIEKKQPVAFWCNPISGHNTLYWYLQNLGQGPELLIRYENEEAVDDSQLPKDRFSAERLKGVDSTLKIQPAELGDSAVYLCASSGVGQSYNEQFFGPGTRLTVL.

The chain recombines TRBV20-1 with TRBJ2-7; TRBD2 aligns across 9 bases. Germline V gene lookup returns CDR1 DFQATT and CDR2 SNEGSKA (reference sequence). The trim removed 2 bases at V and 0 bases at J, leaving 2 bases unmatched. The CDR3 has 14 residues. The CDR3 protein is CSARPSGISYEQYF. Here the CDR3 DNA reads TGCAGTGCTAGACCTAGCGGGATCTCCTACGAGCAGTACTTC.

This chain joins TRBV29-1 and TRBJ2-7; no clear D. CDR3 size: 11 residues. CDR1 and CDR2 (germline): SQVTM, ANQGSEA. V was pared by 7 bases and J by 5 bases, with 12 bases between. CDR3 sequence: CSGLQLDEQYF. The CDR3 DNA sequence: TGCAGCGGATTACAGCTCGACGAGCAGTACTTC.

The gene calls are TRBV6-2 or TRBV6-3 and TRBJ2-7, with 8 bases fitting TRBD1. V gave up 0 bases and J gave up 3 bases; unmatched junction bases: 4. Germline loops: CDR1 MNHEY, CDR2 SVGEGT. The CDR3 covers 15 residues. The CDR3 nucleotides are TGTGCCAGCAGTTACTCGCAGGGGGCTATCTACGAGCAGTACTTC. This translates into CASSYSQGAIYEQYF.

V is TRBV9 and J is TRBJ2-3; D could derive from TRBD1 or TRBD2 (5 bases each). The CDR3 has 16 residues. The V and J ends lost 0 bases and 2 bases respectively, with 13 bases between them. Germline CDR1 SGDLS, CDR2 YYNGEE. The CDR3 here is CASSVDSRDATDTQYF. The CDR3 nucleotides read TGTGCCAGCAGCGTAGATTCCCGGGACGCCACAGATACGCAGTATTTT. Looking up the rest from reference TRBV9 and TRBJ2-3 gives the full variable domain: DSGVTQTPKHLITATGQRVTLRCSPRSGDLSVYWYQQSLDQGLQFLIQYYNGEERAKGNILERFSAQQFPDLHSELNLSSLELGDSALYFCASSVDSRDATDTQYFGPGTRLTVL.

The chain uses TRBV29-1 and TRBJ2-2, with 7 bases that match TRBD2. Losses at the gene ends were 8 bases for V and 7 bases for J; bases not matched to a gene: 7. This CDR3 has 12 residues. Germline V gene sequence: CDR1 SQVTM, CDR2 ANQGSEA. CDR3 protein: CSLRLAGGELFF. DNA for the CDR3: TGCAGCCTCCGACTAGCTGGCGGGGAGCTGTTTTTT.

This clonotype was seen more than once but under ten times. The chain has TRBV12-3 or TRBV12-4 and TRBJ2-7, with D unresolved. The V gene lost 5 bases and the J gene lost 3 bases, with 5 bases spanning the gap. There are 11 residues in the CDR3. The CDR3 region has the DNA TGTGCCAGCAGTGGGGACTACGAGCAGTACTTC. Amino acid sequence: CASSGDYEQYF.

The chain has TRBV28 and TRBJ1-5; 9 nucleotides line up with TRBD1. Unmatched junction bases numbered 6, after V lost 5 bases and J lost 4 bases. CDR3 length: 15 amino acids. The germline CDR1 and CDR2 sequences are MDHEN and SYDVKM. DNA of the CDR3: TGTGCCAGCAGTGCGGGACAGGGAGGGAATCAGCCCCAGCATTTT. It specifies CASSAGQGGNQPQHF. The full variable domain, in which reference TRBV28 and TRBJ1-5 provide the parts outside the CDR3, is DVKVTQSSRYLVKRTGEKVFLECVQDMDHENMFWYRQDPGLGLRLIYFSYDVKMKEKGDIPEGYSVSREKKERFSLILESASTNQTSMYLCASSAGQGGNQPQHFGDGTRLSIL.

The chain recombines TRBV27 with TRBJ2-5, with D possibly matching TRBD2 (6 bases). The CDR3 is 13 residues long. Germline CDR1 reads MNHEY; CDR2 reads SMNVEV (reference sequence). Trimming cost V 6 bases and J 7 bases, with 15 bases left between them. Here the CDR3 reads CASSPWGDGTQYF. For the CDR3, the DNA is TGTGCCAGCAGCCCTTGGGGGGACGGGACCCAGTACTTC.

This clonotype was recorded once. The V gene is TRBV3-1, the J gene TRBJ1-1; 7 nucleotides line up with TRBD1. The germline V gene has CDR1 LGHDT and CDR2 YNNKEL (reference sequence). This CDR3 contains 15 residues. The junction had 3 bases not matched to a gene; V was cut back by 1 base and J by 1 base. The CDR3 protein is CASSQVTGANTEAFF. The CDR3 DNA follows: TGTGCCAGCAGCCAAGTAACAGGGGCGAACACTGAAGCTTTCTTT.

In this sample, this clonotype turned up once. The chain's CDR3 is CSVWSSTAKIPDEQYF. The CDR3 DNA reads TGCAGTGTGTGGAGCTCGACAGCGAAGATCCCCGACGAGCAGTACTTC. The gene calls are TRBV29-1 and TRBJ2-7; the D gene is possibly TRBD1 (5 bases). Germline V lookup: CDR1 SQVTM, CDR2 ANQGSEA. The CDR3 covers 16 residues.

V usage is TRBV28 and J usage is TRBJ2-1; 14 bases are shared with TRBD2. The CDR3 consists of 16 residues. V dropped 5 bases and J dropped 6; count of bases not matched to a gene: 6. Germline CDR1 MDHEN, CDR2 SYDVKM. CDR3 region: CASSPGGLAGGNEQFF. CDR3 in DNA: TGTGCCAGCAGTCCCGGAGGACTAGCGGGAGGCAATGAGCAGTTCTTC.